This T cell receptor beta chain is from a study of technical replicates of blood from a few donors (dated by TCRdb to the late 2010s). Here V drops 6 bases and J drops 0 bases, and the junction holds 5 bases not matched to any gene. The CDR3, from cysteine to phenylalanine, totals 14 residues. Left in the record is the CDR3 DNA by itself, 42 bases read in frame from the first base. The germline V gene yields SQVTM for CDR1 and ANQGSEA for CDR2. Receptors were amplified or captured by the immunoSEQ multiplex PCR assay. TCRdb mirrors the immuneACCESS table, restricted to in-frame sequences. Some clones are absent from its copies; in checked studies, under half trace to an unresolved V gene, and the reason for the others is unknown. The sample table records tens of thousands of clones; approximately 94% of these occur just once. The ten largest clonotypes hold less than 0.3% of the sample. About this clone itself: The antigen it binds to is not known. Base qualities are missing; no much larger clone stands one base away.

The sample consisted of T cells isolated from PBMCs. The receptor's source is a human donor in good health. The V gene is TRBV29-1 and the J gene is TRBJ2-3, and TRBD2 aligns with 8 junction nucleotides. The CDR3 has the sequence CSVRGGASTDTQYF. The DNA is as follows: TGCAGCGTACGGGGGGGGGCTAGCACAGATACGCAGTATTTT.